This paragraph covers one T cell receptor beta chain sequence. Method: immunoSEQ multiplex PCR; TCRdb's copy keeps in-frame clones and lacks some. The table has 200,000 to 250,000 clones, 70% seen once. The data originate from a study of cytotoxic CD8 clonotypes in ibrutinib-treated CLL. About the research overall: Response samples followed a median 12 months of treatment, range 6 to 36.

The source of roughly 2 micrograms of genomic DNA for TCR beta libraries was cryopreserved PBMCs. The CDR3 sequence is 14 residues long. Per germline, CDR1 KGHSH and CDR2 LQKENI. V lost 4 bases, J lost 5 bases, and 2 bases stayed unmatched. The source of this sequence is a human donor with chronic lymphocytic leukemia. The sequencing used PBMCs, collected after 24 months of ibrutinib treatment. This sequence joins TRBV18 and TRBJ2-1, with 10 bases aligning to TRBD2. The CDR3 DNA follows: TGTGCCAGCTCACTAGCGGGAGGAGACAATGAGCAGTTCTTC. This sequence encodes CASSLAGGDNEQFF.